This is a list of T cell receptor beta chains from one sample in a study of blood T cell repertoires in COVID-19. This table comes from immunoSEQ multiplex PCR, and its TCRdb copy is limited to in-frame clones, with some not included. This table has hundreds of thousands of clones, around 84% appearing once. Sample: peripheral blood. Source of these receptors: a woman aged 80 or older with active or convalescent COVID-19. CDR3s include the opening cysteine and the closing phenylalanine or tryptophan. D genes are given only for firm matches. Clone size appears in some rows only: once, few, many, or a class for an expanded clone.

NA,NA,TRBJ2-2,TRBV7-3,TGTGCCAGCAGCTTCAGGCAGTTCACCGGGGAGCTGTTTTTT,CASSFRQFTGELFF
NA,NA,TRBJ1-1,TRBV28,TGTGCCAGCAGTTTGGGGGGGGCGATCAACACTGAAGCTTTCTTT,CASSLGGAINTEAFF
NA,few,TRBJ2-4,TRBV15,TGTGCCACCAGCAGAGATCCCAGACTAGCCAAAAACATTCAGTACTTC,CATSRDPRLAKNIQYF
NA,NA,TRBJ1-5,TRBV5-1,TGCGCCAGCAGCTCGGAGGGCAGGGACCAGCCCCAGCATTTT,CASSSEGRDQPQHF
TRBD1,NA,TRBJ1-6,TRBV5-4,TGTGCCAGCAGCTCCGGACAGGGAAATAATTCACCCCTCCACTTT,CASSSGQGNNSPLHF
TRBD2,NA,TRBJ2-1,TRBV6-2/TRBV6-3,TGTGCCAGCAGTATTAGCGGGGGGTTCTACAATGAGCAGTTCTTC,CASSISGGFYNEQFF
TRBD1,NA,TRBJ2-7,TRBV6-5,TGTGCCAGCAGTTACTCCCGGGACAGGGGCGGCGAGCAGTACTTC,CASSYSRDRGGEQYF
NA,once,TRBJ2-1,TRBV29-1,TGCAGCGCTAGAATTCAACGGGAGCAGTTCTTC,CSARIQREQFF
NA,NA,TRBJ2-6,TRBV18,TGTGCCAGCTCACCATCGACTGGGTCCAACGTCCTGACTTTC,CASSPSTGSNVLTF
TRBD2,NA,TRBJ2-1,TRBV9,TGTGCCAGCAGCGTAGAAGGGACTAGCGGGAGGGAATGGGGTGAGCAGTTCTTC,CASSVEGTSGREWGEQFF
TRBD1,NA,TRBJ2-7,TRBV11-3,TGTGCCAGCAGCCCCCCCGGACAGGAGACCTACGAGCAGTACTTC,CASSPPGQETYEQYF
NA,NA,TRBJ1-3,TRBV7-3,TGTGCCAGCGGAGACCAAAGGGGAAACACCATATATTTT,CASGDQRGNTIYF
TRBD1,NA,TRBJ1-4,TRBV25-1,TGTGCCAGCCAGGAAGGGGGACAGCAAAAACTGTTTTTT,CASQEGGQQKLFF
TRBD1,NA,TRBJ2-3,TRBV27,TGTGCCAGCAGTGCCAGGACAGGGAGCACAGATACGCAGTATTTT,CASSARTGSTDTQYF
TRBD1,NA,TRBJ1-5,TRBV29-1,TGCAGCGCATTATTACAGGGGGCTATTCAGCCCCAGCATTTT,CSALLQGAIQPQHF
NA,NA,TRBJ2-6,TRBV5-1,TGCGCCAGCAGCTTGGGAGGACAGCCTATCTCTGGGGCCAACGTCCTGACTTTC,CASSLGGQPISGANVLTF
TRBD1,NA,TRBJ1-1,TRBV5-4,TGTGCCAGCAGCTTTACAGGGGGCACTGAAGCTTTCTTT,CASSFTGGTEAFF
NA,NA,TRBJ1-3,TRBV5-1,TGCGCCAGCAGCTTGGGTTTAGGGGAACGATATGAGGGAAACACCATATATTTT,CASSLGLGERYEGNTIYF
NA,once,TRBJ2-1,TRBV24-1,TGTGCCACCAGTGATTTGGCTGCGGGGCAGGGTGAGCAGTTCTTC,CATSDLAAGQGEQFF
NA,NA,TRBJ1-5,TRBV2,TGTGCCAGCAGTGGGCGGAGGAAAGGCAATCAGCCCCAGCATTTT,CASSGRRKGNQPQHF
NA,once,TRBJ1-1,TRBV7-2,TGTGCCAGCAGCGTCGGGGGGGGGTGGACTGAAGCTTTCTTT,CASSVGGGWTEAFF
TRBD2,NA,TRBJ2-1,TRBV7-3,TGTGCCAGCAGCTTAACGCCGGCTAGCGGGAGCCCTGAGCAGTTCTTC,CASSLTPASGSPEQFF
TRBD2,NA,TRBJ2-7,TRBV9,TGTGCCAGCAGCCAGAGTAGCGGGACGGGCGAGCAGTACTTC,CASSQSSGTGEQYF
TRBD2,NA,TRBJ2-7,TRBV7-9,TGTGCCAGCAGCGTAGGGGCCACTAGCGGGAGGTCGGGTGTGCAGTACTTC,CASSVGATSGRSGVQYF
TRBD2,NA,TRBJ2-2,TRBV11-3,TGTGCCAGCAGGGGGACTAGCGGGAACACCGGGGAGCTGTTTTTT,CASRGTSGNTGELFF
NA,NA,TRBJ1-2,TRBV11-3,TGTGCCAGCAGCCGCGGGGATGCCGGGTCCTTGTCAAACTATGGCTACACCTTC,CASSRGDAGSLSNYGYTF